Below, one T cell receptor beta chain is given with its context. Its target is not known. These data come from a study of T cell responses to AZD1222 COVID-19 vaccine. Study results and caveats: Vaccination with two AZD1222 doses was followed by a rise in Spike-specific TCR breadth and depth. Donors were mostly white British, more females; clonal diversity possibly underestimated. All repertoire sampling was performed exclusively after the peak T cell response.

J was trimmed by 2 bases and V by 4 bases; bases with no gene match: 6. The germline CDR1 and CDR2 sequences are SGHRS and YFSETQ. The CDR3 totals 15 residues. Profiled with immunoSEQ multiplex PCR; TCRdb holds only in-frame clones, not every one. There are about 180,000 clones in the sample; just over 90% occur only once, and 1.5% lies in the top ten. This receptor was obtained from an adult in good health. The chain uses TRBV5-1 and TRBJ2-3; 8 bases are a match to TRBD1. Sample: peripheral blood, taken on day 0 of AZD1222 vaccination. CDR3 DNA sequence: TGCGCCAGCAGCCCTCGGGACAGGACCACAGATACGCAGTATTTT. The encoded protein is CASSPRDRTTDTQYF.